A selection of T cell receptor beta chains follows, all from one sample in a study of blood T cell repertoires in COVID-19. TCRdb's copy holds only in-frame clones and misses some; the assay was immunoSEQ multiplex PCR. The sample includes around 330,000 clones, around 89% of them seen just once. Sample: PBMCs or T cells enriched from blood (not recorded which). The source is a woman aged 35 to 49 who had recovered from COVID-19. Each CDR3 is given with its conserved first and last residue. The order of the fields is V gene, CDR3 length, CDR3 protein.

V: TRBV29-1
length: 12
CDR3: CSVEAFTGELFF

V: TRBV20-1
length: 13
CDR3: CSARGRTSYEQYF

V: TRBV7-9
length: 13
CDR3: CASSLARSNEQFF

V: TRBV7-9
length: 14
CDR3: CASSSASGTDTQYF

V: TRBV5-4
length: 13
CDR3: CASSPIMNTEAFF

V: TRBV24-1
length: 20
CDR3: CATSGSFLDTSGSSYNEQFF

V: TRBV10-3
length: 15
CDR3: CATLSGSSNTGELFF

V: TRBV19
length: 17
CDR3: CASSNWGLAGDTGELFF

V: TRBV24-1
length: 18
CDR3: CATSDYTLIAGGPLEQYF

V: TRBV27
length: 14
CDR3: CASNPLGGDTEAFF

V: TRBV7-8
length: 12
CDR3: CASSPGAGELFF

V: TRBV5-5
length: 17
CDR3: CASSLVPRTGGSDTQYF

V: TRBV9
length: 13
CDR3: CASSVTGVYGYTF

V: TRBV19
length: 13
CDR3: CASSIQGADTQYF

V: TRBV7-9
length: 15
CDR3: CASSLRSGVNTEAFF

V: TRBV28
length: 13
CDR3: CASRRTANNEQFF

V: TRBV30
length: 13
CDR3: CAGDSAPQETQYF

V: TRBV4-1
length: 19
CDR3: CASSYGTSGRGGSSYEQYF

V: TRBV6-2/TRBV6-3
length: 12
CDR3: CASSWSQSAGTF

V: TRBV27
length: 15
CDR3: CASSLQPGYNSPLHF

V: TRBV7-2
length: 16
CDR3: CASSLVVSGVTYEQYF

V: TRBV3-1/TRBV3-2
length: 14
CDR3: CASSQTGGMETQYF

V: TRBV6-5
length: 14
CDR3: CASKTGGSTDTQYF

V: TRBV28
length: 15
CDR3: CASTIPGVAKNIQYF

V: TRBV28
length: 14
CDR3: CASRNSGSRFEQYF

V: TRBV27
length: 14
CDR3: CASSLSGASYEQYF

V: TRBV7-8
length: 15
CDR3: CASGGIKAGANVLTF

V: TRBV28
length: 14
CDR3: CASSADSNGNTIYF

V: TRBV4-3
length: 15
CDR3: CASSPGSGGNYEQYF